Shown below are 12 T cell receptor beta chains from a single sample sequenced in a study of cytotoxic CD8 clonotypes in ibrutinib-treated CLL. Clones were read by immunoSEQ multiplex PCR, and TCRdb kept only the in-frame ones, dropping some. The sample has about 140,000 clones, roughly 80% seen once. This specimen consisted of PBMCs, obtained after 12 months of ibrutinib treatment. The receptors here all came from a human donor with chronic lymphocytic leukemia.

The CDR3 is CASSQDLGINTEAFF. The CDR3 bases are TGCGCCAGCAGCCAAGATCTGGGAATTAACACTGAAGCTTTCTTT. The V and J genes are TRBV4-1 and TRBJ1-1; D uncertain. CDR3 length: 15 amino acids. Trimming shortened V by 0 bases and J by 2 bases, and 10 bases separated the two germline ends. Looked up from germline, CDR1 is MGHRA and CDR2 is YSYEKL.

The chain uses TRBV6-5 and TRBJ2-1, with no clear D. CDR3 length equals 14 residues. Trimming took 2 bases from V and 5 from J, leaving 10 bases between them. Germline V CDR1 and CDR2: MNHEY, SVGAGI. This chain's CDR3 is CASSYSGLHNEQFF. CDR3 nucleotide sequence: TGTGCCAGCAGTTACAGTGGCTTACACAATGAGCAGTTCTTC.

This clone was recorded a few times. This rearrangement joins TRBV27 to TRBJ2-2; the match to TRBD2 covers 13 bases. Germline V CDR1 and CDR2: MNHEY, SMNVEV (reference sequence). The CDR3 length is 17 residues. J gave up 4 bases and V 3 bases, and 5 bases lay outside the gene matches. The CDR3 here is CASSLGLAGLRTGELFF. The CDR3 DNA sequence: TGTGCCAGCAGTTTGGGACTAGCGGGATTGCGCACCGGGGAGCTGTTTTTT.

The V and J genes are TRBV30 and TRBJ1-6; no definite D call. From germline, CDR1 is GTSNPN and CDR2 SVGIG (reference sequence). V lost 2 bases and J 3 bases, leaving 5 bases between the germline ends. The CDR3 sequence is 13 residues long. CDR3 residues: CAWSFDYNSPLHF. For the CDR3, the DNA is TGTGCCTGGAGTTTCGACTATAATTCACCCCTCCACTTT. The full variable domain, in which reference TRBV30 and TRBJ1-6 provide the parts outside the CDR3, is SQTIHQWPATLVQPVGSPLSLECTVEGTSNPNLYWYRQAAGRGLQLLFYSVGIGQISSEVPQNLSASRPQDRQFILSSKKLLLSDSGFYLCAWSFDYNSPLHFGNGTRLTVT.

This rearrangement joins TRBV7-8 to TRBJ2-5; TRBD1 matches at 10 bases. The J call may be incorrect, as the DNA end agrees better with TRBJ2-7. The CDR3 is made up of 14 amino acids. The V gene's germline CDR1 is SGHVS and CDR2 FQNEAQ. The DNA of the CDR3 is TGTGCCAGCAGCTCGGGACAGGGGATCCACGAGCAGTACTTC. Protein: CASSSGQGIHEQYF.

The chain has TRBV29-1 and TRBJ1-1; a weak D match, TRBD1 (5 bases). The CDR3 totals 12 residues. The germline gives CDR1 SQVTM, CDR2 ANQGSEA. Trimming pared 3 bases from V and 10 bases from J, leaving 15 bases between. CDR3 protein: CSVEGQGVLAFF. The CDR3 DNA reads TGCAGCGTTGAGGGGCAGGGTGTTTTAGCTTTCTTT.

J is TRBJ2-3 and V is TRBV5-1; 9 nucleotides agree with TRBD2. With 0 bases clipped from V and 1 base from J, the junction kept 3 bases outside the gene matches. This CDR3 comprises 16 residues. Germline values: CDR1 SGHRS, CDR2 YFSETQ. The CDR3 loop reads CASSLAGGRGTDTQYF. The DNA for the CDR3 is TGCGCCAGCAGCTTGGCCGGCGGGAGGGGCACAGATACGCAGTATTTT.

The chain is built from TRBV27 and TRBJ1-5; D is unresolved. The V gene's germline CDR1 is MNHEY and CDR2 SMNVEV (reference sequence). The CDR3 extends over 12 amino acids. V was trimmed by 5 bases and J by 11 bases, leaving 13 bases between them. The CDR3 coding sequence is TGTGCCAGCAGTCGCCCGGGGAGGGCCCAGCATTTT. It is translated as CASSRPGRAQHF.

The CDR3 protein is CASSPTTRTYEAFF. CDR3 nucleotide sequence: TGCGCCAGCAGCCCAACCACCAGGACGTATGAAGCTTTCTTT. This chain connects TRBV4-3 to TRBJ1-1; no reliable D call. The V end was cut by 4 bases, the J end by 7 bases, with 16 bases between. The V gene's germline CDR1 is LGHNA and CDR2 YSLEER. The CDR3 runs 14 residues.

The chain employs TRBV5-6 and TRBJ2-7; TRBD1 agrees at 8 bases. The trim removed 1 base at V and 3 bases at J, leaving 9 bases unmatched. The V gene's germline CDR1 is SGHDT and CDR2 YYEEEE. CDR3 length: 16 amino acids. The CDR3 nucleotides are TGTGCCAGCAGCTTGATGGGGGCAGGGGGCGGCTACGAGCAGTACTTC. It specifies CASSLMGAGGGYEQYF. The whole variable domain, remainder taken from reference TRBV5-6 and TRBJ2-7, is DAGVTQSPTHLIKTRGQQVTLRCSPKSGHDTVSWYQQALGQGPQFIFQYYEEEERQRGNFPDRFSGHQFPNYSSELNVNALLLGDSALYLCASSLMGAGGGYEQYFGPGTRLTVT.

This clone has only one observation. CDR3 nucleotide sequence: TGTGCCAGCAGTGGGACGTCTCTCACCGGGGAGCTGTTTTTT. As protein: CASSGTSLTGELFF. V usage is TRBV25-1 and J usage is TRBJ2-2; D is uncertain. The germline CDR1 and CDR2 sequences are MGHDK and SYGVNS. CDR3 length: 14 residues. With 4 bases removed from V and 4 bases from J, the gap between germline ends came to 10 bases.

The V call is TRBV7-8, the J call TRBJ2-7, with D maybe TRBD1 (6 bases). Germline CDR1 is SGHVS and CDR2 is FQNEAQ. Between the trimmed V and J ends, which lost 5 bases and 3 bases, there was a span of 11 bases. CDR3 length: 13 amino acids. The CDR3 loop reads CASSETGYYEQYF. DNA for the CDR3: TGTGCCAGCAGCGAGACAGGTTACTACGAGCAGTACTTC.